This TCR beta chain appears in the sequencing data of a study of blood T cell repertoires in COVID-19. Study-level background: The United States, Italy and Spain were the sources of the acute and convalescent COVID-19 samples.

TCRdb keeps only in-frame clones here, not all; method: immunoSEQ multiplex PCR. The data contain roughly 200,000 clones, around 80% of them singletons. The trim removed 5 bases at V and 0 bases at J, leaving 17 bases unmatched. This CDR3 spans 20 amino acids. Germline-derived CDR1 and CDR2 are SGHVS and FQNEAQ. V and J are TRBV7-8 and TRBJ1-3, with 9 bases that match TRBD1. Sequencing was performed on peripheral blood. The source is a human donor in a cohort sampled during active COVID-19. CDR3 DNA sequence: TGTGCCAGCAGCCCAAACCCCGGGGACAGGGCTCTACTCTCTGGAAACACCATATATTTT. It specifies CASSPNPGDRALLSGNTIYF.